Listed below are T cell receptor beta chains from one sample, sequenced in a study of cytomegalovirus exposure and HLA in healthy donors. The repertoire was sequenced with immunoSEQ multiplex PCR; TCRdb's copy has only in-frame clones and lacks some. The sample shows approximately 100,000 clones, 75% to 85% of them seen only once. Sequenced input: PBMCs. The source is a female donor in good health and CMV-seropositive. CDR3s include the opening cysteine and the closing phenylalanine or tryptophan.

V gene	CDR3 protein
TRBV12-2	CASRRTGSHYEQYF
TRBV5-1	CASRLAGVPEQFF
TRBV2	CASSDSLGNEQLF
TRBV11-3	CASSSSRGGQGVIYEQYF
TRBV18	CASSLAGTGNYNEQFF
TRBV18	CASSPQGGEKLFF
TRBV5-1	CASSVHGQGTNSPLHF
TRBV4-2	CASSQESLAGQPAEQYF
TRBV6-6	CASSYGTGDQPQHF
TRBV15	CAEERESYEQYF
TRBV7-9	CSSSPSLSWPGGTEAFF
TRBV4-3	CASSQSWGGYNEQFF
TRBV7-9	CASSLVQTYEQYF
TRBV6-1	CASSEAGQGDYTGELFF
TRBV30	CAWSVREGGFRLNTEAFF
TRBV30	CAWSDPPGTIWGYTF
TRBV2	CASSEGGGPYEQYF
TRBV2	CASRKGATGQGTEAFF
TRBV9	CASSGQGAYEQYF
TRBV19	CASGRGDYGYTF
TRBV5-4	CASSLRREGETQYF
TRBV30	CAWSASIAGPFYEQYF
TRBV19	CASSIGFRQTGANVLTF
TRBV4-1	CASSQDLGTRNQPQHF
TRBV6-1	CASSVGQGAYEQYF
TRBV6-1	CASSETLTSGTSYEQYF
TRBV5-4	CAGNTEAFF
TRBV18	CASSPQGTDGYTF
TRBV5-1	CASSLIPGGVENTIYF
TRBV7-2	CASSLDGRGNQPQHF
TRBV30	CAWSTGDGTEAFF
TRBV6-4	CASGQGWPQHF
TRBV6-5	CASTRQGEPYGYTF